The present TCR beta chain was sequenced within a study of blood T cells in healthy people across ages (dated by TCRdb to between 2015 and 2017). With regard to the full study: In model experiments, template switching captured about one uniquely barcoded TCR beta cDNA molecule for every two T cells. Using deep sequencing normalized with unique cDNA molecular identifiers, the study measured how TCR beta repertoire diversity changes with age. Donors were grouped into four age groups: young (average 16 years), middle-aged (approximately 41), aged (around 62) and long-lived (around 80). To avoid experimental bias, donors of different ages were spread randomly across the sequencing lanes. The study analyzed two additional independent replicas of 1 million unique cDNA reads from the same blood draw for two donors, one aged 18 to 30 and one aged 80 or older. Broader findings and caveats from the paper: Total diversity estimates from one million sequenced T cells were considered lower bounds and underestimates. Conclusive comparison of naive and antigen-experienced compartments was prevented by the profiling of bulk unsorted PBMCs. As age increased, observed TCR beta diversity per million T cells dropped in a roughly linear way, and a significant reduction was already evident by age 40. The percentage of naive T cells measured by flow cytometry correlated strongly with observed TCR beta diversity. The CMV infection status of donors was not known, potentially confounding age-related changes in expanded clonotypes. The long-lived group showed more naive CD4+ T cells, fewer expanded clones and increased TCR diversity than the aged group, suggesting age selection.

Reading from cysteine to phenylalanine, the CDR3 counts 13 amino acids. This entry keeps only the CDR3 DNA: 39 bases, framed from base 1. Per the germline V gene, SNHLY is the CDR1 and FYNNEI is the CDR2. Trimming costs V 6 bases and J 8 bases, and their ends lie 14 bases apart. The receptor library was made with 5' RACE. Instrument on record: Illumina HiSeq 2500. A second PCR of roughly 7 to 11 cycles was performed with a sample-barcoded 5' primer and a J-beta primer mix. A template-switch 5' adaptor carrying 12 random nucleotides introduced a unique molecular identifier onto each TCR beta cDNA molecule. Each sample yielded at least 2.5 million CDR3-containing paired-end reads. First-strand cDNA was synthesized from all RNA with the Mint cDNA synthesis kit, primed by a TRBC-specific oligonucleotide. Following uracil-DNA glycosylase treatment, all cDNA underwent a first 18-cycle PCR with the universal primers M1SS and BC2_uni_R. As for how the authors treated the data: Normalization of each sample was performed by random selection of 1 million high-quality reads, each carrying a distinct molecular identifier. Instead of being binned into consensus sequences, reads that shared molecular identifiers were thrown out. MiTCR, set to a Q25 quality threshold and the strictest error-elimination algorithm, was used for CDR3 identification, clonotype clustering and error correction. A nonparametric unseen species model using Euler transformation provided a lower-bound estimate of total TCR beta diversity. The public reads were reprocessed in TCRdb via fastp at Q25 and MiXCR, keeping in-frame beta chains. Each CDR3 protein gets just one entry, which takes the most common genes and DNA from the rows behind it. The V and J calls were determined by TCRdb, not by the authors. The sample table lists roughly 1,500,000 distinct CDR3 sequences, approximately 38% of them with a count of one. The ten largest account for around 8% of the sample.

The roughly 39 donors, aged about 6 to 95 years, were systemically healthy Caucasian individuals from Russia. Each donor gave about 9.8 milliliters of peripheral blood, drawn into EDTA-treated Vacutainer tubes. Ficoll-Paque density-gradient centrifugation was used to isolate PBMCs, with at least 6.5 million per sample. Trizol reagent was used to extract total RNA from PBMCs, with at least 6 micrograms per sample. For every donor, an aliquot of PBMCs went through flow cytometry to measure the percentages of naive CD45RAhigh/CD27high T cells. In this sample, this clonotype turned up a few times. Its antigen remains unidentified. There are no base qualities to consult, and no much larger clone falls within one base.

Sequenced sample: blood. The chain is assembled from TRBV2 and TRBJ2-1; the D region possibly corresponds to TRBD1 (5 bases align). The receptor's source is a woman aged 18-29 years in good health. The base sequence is TGTGCCAGCAGCCCTACAGGCCGGGATGAGCAGTTCTTC. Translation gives CASSPTGRDEQFF.